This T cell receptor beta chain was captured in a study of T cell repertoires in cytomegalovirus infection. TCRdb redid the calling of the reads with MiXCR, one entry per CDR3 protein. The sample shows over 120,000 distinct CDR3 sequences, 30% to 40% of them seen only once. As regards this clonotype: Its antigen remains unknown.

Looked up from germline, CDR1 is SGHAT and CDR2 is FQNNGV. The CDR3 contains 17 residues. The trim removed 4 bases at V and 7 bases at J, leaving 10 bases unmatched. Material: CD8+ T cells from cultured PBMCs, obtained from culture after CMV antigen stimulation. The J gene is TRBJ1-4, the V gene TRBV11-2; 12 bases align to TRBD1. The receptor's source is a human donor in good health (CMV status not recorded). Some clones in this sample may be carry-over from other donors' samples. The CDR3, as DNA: TGTGCCAGCAGCTCGTCCCGGGACAGGGGGCGCGGTGAAAAACTGTTTTTT. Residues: CASSSSRDRGRGEKLFF.